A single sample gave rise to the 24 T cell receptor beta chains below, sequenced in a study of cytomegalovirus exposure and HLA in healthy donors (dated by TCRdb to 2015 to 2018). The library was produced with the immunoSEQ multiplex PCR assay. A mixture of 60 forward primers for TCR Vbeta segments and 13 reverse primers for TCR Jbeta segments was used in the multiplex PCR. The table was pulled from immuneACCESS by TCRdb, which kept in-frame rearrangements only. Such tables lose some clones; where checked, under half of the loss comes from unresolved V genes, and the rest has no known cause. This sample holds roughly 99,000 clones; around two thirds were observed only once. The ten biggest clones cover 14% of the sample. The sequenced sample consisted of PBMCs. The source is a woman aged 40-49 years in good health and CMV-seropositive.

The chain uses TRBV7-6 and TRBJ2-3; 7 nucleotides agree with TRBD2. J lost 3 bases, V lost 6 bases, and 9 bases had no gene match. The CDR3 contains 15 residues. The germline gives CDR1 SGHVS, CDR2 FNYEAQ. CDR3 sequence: CASRMGGSETDTQYF. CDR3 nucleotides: TGTGCCAGCAGGATGGGGGGGAGCGAAACAGATACGCAGTATTTT. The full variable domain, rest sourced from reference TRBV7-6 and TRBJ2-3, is GAGVSQSPRYKVTKRGQDVALRCDPISGHVSLYWYRQALGQGPEFLTYFNYEAQQDKSGLPNDRFSAERPEGSISTLTIQRTEQRDSAMYRCASRMGGSETDTQYFGPGTRLTVL.

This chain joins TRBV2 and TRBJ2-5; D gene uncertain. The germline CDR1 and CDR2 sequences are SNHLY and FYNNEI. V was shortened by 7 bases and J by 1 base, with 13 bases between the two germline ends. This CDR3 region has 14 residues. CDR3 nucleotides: TGTGCCAGCACACGCGGTGGAGCCCAAGAGACCCAGTACTTC. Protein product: CASTRGGAQETQYF.

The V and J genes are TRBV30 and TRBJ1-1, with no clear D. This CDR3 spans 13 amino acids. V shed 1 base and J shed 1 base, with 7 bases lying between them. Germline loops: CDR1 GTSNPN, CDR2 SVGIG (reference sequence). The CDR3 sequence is CAWSAGANTEAFF. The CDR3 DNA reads TGTGCCTGGAGTGCTGGAGCGAACACTGAAGCTTTCTTT.

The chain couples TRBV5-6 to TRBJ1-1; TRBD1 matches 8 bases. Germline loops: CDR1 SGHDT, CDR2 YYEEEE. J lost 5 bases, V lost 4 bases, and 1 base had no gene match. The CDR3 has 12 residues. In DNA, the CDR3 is TGTGCCAGCAGCGGGACAGGAACTGAAGCTTTCTTT. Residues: CASSGTGTEAFF.

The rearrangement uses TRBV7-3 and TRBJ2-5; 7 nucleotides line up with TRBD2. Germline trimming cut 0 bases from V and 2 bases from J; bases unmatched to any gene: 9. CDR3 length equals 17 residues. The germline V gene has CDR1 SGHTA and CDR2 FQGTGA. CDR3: CASSLTGGAGEQETQYF. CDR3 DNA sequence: TGTGCCAGCAGCTTAACGGGAGGGGCCGGGGAACAAGAGACCCAGTACTTC.

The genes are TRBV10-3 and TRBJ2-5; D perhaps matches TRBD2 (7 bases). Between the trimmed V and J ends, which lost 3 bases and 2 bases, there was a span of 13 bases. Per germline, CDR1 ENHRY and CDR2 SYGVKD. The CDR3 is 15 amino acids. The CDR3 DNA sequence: TGTGCCATCAGTGACCGACGGGGGGCTCAAGAGACCCAGTACTTC. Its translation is CAISDRRGAQETQYF.

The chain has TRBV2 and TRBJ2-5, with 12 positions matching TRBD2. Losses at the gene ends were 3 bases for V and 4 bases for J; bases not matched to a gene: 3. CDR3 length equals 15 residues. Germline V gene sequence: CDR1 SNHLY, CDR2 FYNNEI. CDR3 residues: CASSEASGGGETQYF. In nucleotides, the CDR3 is TGTGCCAGCAGTGAGGCTAGCGGGGGGGGAGAGACCCAGTACTTC.

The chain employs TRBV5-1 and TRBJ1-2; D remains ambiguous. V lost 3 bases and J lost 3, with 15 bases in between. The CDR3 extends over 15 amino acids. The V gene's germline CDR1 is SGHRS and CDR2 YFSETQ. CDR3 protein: CASSSGVGRDYGYTF. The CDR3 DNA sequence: TGCGCCAGCAGCTCCGGTGTAGGGAGGGACTATGGCTACACCTTC.

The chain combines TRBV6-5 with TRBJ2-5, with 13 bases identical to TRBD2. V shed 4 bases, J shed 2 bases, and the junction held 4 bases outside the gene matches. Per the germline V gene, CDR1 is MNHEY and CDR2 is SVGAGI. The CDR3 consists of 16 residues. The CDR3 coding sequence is TGTGCCAGCAGTTCCGGACTAGCGGGGGTTCAAGAGACCCAGTACTTC. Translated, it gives CASSSGLAGVQETQYF.

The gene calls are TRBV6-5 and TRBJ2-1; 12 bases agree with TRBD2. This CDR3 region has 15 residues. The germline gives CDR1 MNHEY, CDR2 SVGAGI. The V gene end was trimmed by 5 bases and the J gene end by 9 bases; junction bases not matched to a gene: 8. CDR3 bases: TGTGCCAGCAGTGCCTCTAGCGGGGGGGCGGCTGAGCAGTTCTTC. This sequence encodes CASSASSGGAAEQFF.

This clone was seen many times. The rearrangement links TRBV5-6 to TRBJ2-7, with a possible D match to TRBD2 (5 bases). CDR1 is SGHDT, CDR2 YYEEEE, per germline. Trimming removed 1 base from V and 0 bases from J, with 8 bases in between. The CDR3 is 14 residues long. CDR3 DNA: TGTGCCAGCAGCTTGCCGGGAACCTCCTACGAGCAGTACTTC. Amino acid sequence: CASSLPGTSYEQYF.

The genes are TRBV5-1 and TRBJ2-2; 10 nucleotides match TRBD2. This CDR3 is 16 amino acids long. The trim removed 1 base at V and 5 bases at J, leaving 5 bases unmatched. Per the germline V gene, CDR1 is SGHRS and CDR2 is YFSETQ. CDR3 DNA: TGCGCCAGCAGCTTGAGGCTAGCGGGGGATACCGGGGAGCTGTTTTTT. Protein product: CASSLRLAGDTGELFF. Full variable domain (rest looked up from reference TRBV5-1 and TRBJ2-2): KAGVTQTPRYLIKTRGQQVTLSCSPISGHRSVSWYQQTPGQGLQFLFEYFSETQRNKGNFPGRFSGRQFSNSRSEMNVSTLELGDSALYLCASSLRLAGDTGELFFGEGSRLTVL.

In nucleotides, the CDR3 is TGTGCCAGCCGGGGACAGACCCTCTATGGCTACACCTTC. Amino acids: CASRGQTLYGYTF. The chain has TRBV6-5 and TRBJ1-2; 7 bases are shared with TRBD1. The V gene end was trimmed by 8 bases and the J gene end by 4 bases; junction bases not matched to a gene: 7. The CDR3 has 13 residues. CDR1 and CDR2 from the germline V gene are MNHEY and SVGAGI.

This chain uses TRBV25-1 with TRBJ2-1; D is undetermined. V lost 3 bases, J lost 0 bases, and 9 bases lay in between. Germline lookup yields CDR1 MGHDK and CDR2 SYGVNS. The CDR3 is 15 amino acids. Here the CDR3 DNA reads TGTGCCAGCAGTGATAGTGTAAGCTCCTACAATGAGCAGTTCTTC. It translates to CASSDSVSSYNEQFF.

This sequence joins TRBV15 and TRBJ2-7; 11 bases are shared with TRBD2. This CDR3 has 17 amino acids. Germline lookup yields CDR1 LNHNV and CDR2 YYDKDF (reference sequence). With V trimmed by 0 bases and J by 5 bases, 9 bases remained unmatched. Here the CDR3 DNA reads TGTGCCACCAGCAGAGATCCTAGCGGGGGGTTTTACGACGAGCAGTACTTC. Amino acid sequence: CATSRDPSGGFYDEQYF.

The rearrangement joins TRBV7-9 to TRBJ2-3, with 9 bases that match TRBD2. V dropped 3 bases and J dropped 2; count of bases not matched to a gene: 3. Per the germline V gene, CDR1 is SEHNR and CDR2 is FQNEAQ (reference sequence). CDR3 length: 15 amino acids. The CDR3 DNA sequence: TGTGCCAGCAGCTTGGGACTAGCATACACAGATACGCAGTATTTT. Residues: CASSLGLAYTDTQYF.

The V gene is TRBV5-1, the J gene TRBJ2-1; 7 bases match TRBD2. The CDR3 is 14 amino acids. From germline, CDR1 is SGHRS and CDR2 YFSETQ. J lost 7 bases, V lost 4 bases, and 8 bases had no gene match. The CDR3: CASSREVHRNEQFF. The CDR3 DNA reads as TGCGCCAGCAGCCGGGAGGTTCACAGGAATGAGCAGTTCTTC.

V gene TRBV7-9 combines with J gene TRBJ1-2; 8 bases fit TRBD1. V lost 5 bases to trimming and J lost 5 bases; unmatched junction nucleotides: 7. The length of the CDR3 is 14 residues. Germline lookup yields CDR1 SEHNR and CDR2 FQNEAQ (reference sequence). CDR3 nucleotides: TGTGCCAGCAGCGCTGGACAGGGATATTATGGCTACACCTTC. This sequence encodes CASSAGQGYYGYTF.

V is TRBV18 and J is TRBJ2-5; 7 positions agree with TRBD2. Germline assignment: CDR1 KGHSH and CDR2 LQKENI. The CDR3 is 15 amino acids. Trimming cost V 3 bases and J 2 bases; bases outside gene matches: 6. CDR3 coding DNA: TGTGCCAGCTCACCCGCGGTCGGGGGGCAAGAGACCCAGTACTTC. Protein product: CASSPAVGGQETQYF.

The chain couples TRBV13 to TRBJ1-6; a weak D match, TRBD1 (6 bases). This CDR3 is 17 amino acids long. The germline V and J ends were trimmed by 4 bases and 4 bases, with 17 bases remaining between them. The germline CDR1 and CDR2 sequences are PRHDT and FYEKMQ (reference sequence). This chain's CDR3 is CASSSLSLQGYNSPLHF. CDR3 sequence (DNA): TGTGCCAGCAGCTCCCTTAGCCTACAGGGTTATAATTCACCCCTCCACTTT.

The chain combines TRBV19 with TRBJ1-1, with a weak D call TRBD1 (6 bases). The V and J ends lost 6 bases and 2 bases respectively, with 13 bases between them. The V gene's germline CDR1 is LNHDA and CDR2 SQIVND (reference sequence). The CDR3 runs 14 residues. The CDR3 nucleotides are TGTGCCAGTAGCACAAGCAGGGGTAACACTGAAGCTTTCTTT. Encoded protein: CASSTSRGNTEAFF.

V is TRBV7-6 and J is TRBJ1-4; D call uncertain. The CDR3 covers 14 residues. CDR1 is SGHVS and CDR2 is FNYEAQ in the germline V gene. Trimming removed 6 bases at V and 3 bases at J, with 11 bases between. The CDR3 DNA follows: TGTGCCAGCAGTCGGAGTAGTTCTAATGAAAAACTGTTTTTT. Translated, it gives CASSRSSSNEKLFF.

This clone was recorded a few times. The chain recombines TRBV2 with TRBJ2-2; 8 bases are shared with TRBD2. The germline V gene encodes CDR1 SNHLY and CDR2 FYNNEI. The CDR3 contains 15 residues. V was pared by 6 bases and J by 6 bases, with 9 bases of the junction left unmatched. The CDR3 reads CASRSPGTRSGELFF. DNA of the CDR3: TGTGCCAGCAGAAGCCCGGGGACTAGATCCGGGGAGCTGTTTTTT.

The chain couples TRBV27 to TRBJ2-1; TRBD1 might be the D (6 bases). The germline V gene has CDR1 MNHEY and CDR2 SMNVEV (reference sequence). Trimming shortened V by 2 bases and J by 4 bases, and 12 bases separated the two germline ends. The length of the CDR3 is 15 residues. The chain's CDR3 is CASSLDRILYNEQFF. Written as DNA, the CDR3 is TGTGCCAGCAGTTTAGACAGGATACTTTACAATGAGCAGTTCTTC.